This T cell receptor (beta chain) came from a study of beta chain features in type 1 diabetes. Study-wide results and limits: Individuals with type 1 diabetes displayed fewer insertions and more deletions at VDJ junctions. Shorter TCRB CDR3s, moderately but significantly so, were found in Type 1 diabetes patients in all four CD4+ subsets.

There are a few counts of this clone. Its matching antigen is unknown. Expressed TCRB transcripts were sequenced after all isolated RNA was converted to cDNA. Sequencing used immunoSEQ multiplex PCR; TCRdb keeps in-frame clones, though not all of them. The table shows around 130,000 clones, with around 17% occurring only once. The CDR3 is 15 amino acids. Germline lookup yields CDR1 LGHNA and CDR2 YSLEER. The V end was cut by 1 base, the J end by 2 bases, with 10 bases between. The V and J genes are TRBV4-3 and TRBJ2-3; tentatively, D is TRBD2 (6 bases). The specimen sequenced was central memory CD4+ T cells from blood. This sequence originates from a man aged 25 to 40 with type 1 diabetes. This chain's CDR3 is CASSQGGLLTDTQYF. The CDR3 nucleotides are TGCGCCAGCAGCCAAGGGGGACTTCTCACAGATACGCAGTATTTT.